This entry features one TCR beta chain sequence. Its antigen is still unknown. The data were obtained in a study of beta chain features in type 1 diabetes. Points from the study as a whole: Patients with Type 1 diabetes showed moderately but significantly shorter TCRB CDR3s in all four CD4+ subsets.

The sequenced template was cDNA made from the entire isolated RNA. Measured with immunoSEQ multiplex PCR; TCRdb has only the in-frame clones, and not every one. The sample yields more than 250,000 clones, approximately 20% seen once. The V gene lost 2 bases and the J gene lost 4 bases, with 14 bases spanning the gap. Per the germline V gene, CDR1 is SEHNR and CDR2 is FQNEAQ (reference sequence). CDR3 length equals 15 residues. Naive, central memory, regulatory and stem cell-like memory cells within the CD4+ compartment were sorted using CD45RO/CCR7/CD25/CD127/CD95/CD27. The rearrangement joins TRBV7-9 to TRBJ1-2, with D possibly matching TRBD1 (6 bases). This receptor was obtained from a woman aged 35 to 49 with type 1 diabetes. The sample was naive CD4+ T cells from blood. In DNA, the CDR3 is TGTGCCAGCAGCTTACCCCCAGGGGTGGGCTATGGCTACACCTTC. It translates to CASSLPPGVGYGYTF.